The next 5 T cell receptor beta chains were all read from a single sample in a study of human T cells and chemical hapten exposure. The time point was: pre-sensitization, week 0. Treatment in this sample: therapeutic diphenylcyclopropenone sensitization with weekly scalp DPC. One entry per CDR3 protein, called by TCRdb with MiXCR from the RACE reads. Of more than 75,000 distinct CDR3 sequences detected, roughly 8.8% appear once; the ten largest clones hold around 3.6%. The sample in question was whole blood, obtained in connection with sensitization to the hapten diphenylcyclopropenone (DPC). Receptor source: a woman between 35 and 50 years old with alopecia areata. Some clones in this sample may be carry-over from other donors' samples.

This rearrangement joins TRBV15 to TRBJ2-1; D may be TRBD1 (5 bases). The V gene lost 8 bases and the J gene lost 6 bases, with 11 bases spanning the gap. The germline V gene has CDR1 LNHNV and CDR2 YYDKDF (reference sequence). CDR3 size: 12 residues. The CDR3 coding sequence is TGTGCCACCCGCACAGGCGCCAATGAGCAGTTCTTC. This encodes CATRTGANEQFF.

This clonotype occurred many times. V is TRBV6-5 and J is TRBJ1-2, with 11 positions matching TRBD1. The CDR3 length is 15 residues. The germline CDR1 and CDR2 sequences are MNHEY and SVGAGI. Losses at the gene ends were 8 bases for V and 4 bases for J; bases not matched to a gene: 9. DNA of the CDR3: TGTGCCAGCGCCGGGACAGGGGGACACTTCTATGGCTACACCTTC. Its translation: CASAGTGGHFYGYTF.

There are a few counts of this clonotype. The V and J genes are TRBV12-3 or TRBV12-4 and TRBJ2-2; D not certain. Trimming pared 6 bases from V and 0 bases from J, leaving 14 bases between. CDR3 size: 16 residues. The CDR3 DNA follows: TGTGCCAGCAGCCCAGACCTAAGGACGAACACCGGGGAGCTGTTTTTT. Residues: CASSPDLRTNTGELFF.

This clonotype was seen ten or more times. The chain links TRBV7-3 to TRBJ1-2, with D perhaps matching TRBD1 (5 bases). V gave up 3 bases and J gave up 5 bases, with 10 bases separating them. Per germline, CDR1 SGHTA and CDR2 FQGTGA. The CDR3 has 13 residues. The CDR3 coding sequence is TGTGCCAGCAGCTTGGGGACGGGGTATGGCTACACCTTC. Translated, it gives CASSLGTGYGYTF. The whole variable domain, filled in from reference TRBV7-3 and TRBJ1-2, reads GAGVSQTPSNKVTEKGKYVELRCDPISGHTALYWYRQSLGQGPEFLIYFQGTGAADDSGLPNDRFFAVRPEGSVSTLKIQRTERGDSAVYLCASSLGTGYGYTFGSGTRLTVV.

The V gene is TRBV7-6, the J gene TRBJ1-3; possible D gene TRBD1, 6 bases. The V end lost 0 bases, the J end lost 0 bases, and 12 bases lay between the germline ends. The CDR3 loop spans 17 amino acids. Germline CDR1 SGHVS, CDR2 FNYEAQ. The CDR3 reads CASSLARQASSGNTIYF. DNA for the CDR3: TGTGCCAGCAGCTTAGCCCGACAGGCGAGCTCTGGAAACACCATATATTTT.